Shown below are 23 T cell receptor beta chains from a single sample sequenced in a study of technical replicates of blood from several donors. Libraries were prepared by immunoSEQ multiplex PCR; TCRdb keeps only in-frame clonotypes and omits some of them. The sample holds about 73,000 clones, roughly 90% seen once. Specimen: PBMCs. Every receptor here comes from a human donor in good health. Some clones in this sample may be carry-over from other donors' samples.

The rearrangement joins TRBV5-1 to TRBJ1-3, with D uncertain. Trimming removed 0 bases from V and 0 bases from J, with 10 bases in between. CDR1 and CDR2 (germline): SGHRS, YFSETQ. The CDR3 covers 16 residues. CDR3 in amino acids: CASSLEAGSSGNTIYF. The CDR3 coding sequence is TGCGCCAGCAGCTTGGAAGCAGGATCCTCTGGAAACACCATATATTTT.

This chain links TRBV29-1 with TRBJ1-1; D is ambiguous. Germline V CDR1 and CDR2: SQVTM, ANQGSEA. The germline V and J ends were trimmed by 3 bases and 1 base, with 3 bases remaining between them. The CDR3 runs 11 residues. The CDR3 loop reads CSVDRNTEAFF. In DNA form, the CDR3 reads TGCAGCGTTGATAGGAACACTGAAGCTTTCTTT.

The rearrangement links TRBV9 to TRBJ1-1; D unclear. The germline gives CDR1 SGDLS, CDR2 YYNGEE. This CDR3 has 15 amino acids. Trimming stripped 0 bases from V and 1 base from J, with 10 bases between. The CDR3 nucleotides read TGTGCCAGCAGCGTAGTACCGGGGTCGAACACTGAAGCTTTCTTT. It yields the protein CASSVVPGSNTEAFF.

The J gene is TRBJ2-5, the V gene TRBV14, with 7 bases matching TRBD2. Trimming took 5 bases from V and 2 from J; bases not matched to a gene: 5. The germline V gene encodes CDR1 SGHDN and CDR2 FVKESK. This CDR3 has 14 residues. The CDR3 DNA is TGTGCCAGCAGCGCCCGGGAGGTACAAGAGACCCAGTACTTC. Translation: CASSAREVQETQYF.

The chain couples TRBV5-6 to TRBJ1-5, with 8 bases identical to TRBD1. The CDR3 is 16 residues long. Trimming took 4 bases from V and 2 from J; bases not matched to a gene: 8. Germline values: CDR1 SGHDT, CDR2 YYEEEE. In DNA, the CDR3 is TGTGCCAGCAGCATTAACCAGGGGGCTGGCAATCAGCCCCAGCATTTT. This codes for CASSINQGAGNQPQHF. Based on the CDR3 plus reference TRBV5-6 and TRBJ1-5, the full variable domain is DAGVTQSPTHLIKTRGQQVTLRCSPKSGHDTVSWYQQALGQGPQFIFQYYEEEERQRGNFPDRFSGHQFPNYSSELNVNALLLGDSALYLCASSINQGAGNQPQHFGDGTRLSIL.

The CDR3 protein is CASGLADREQYF. The DNA for the CDR3 is TGTGCTAGTGGTTTGGCCGACAGGGAGCAGTATTTT. V and J are TRBV12-5 and TRBJ2-3; 7 bases align to TRBD1. Germline V gives CDR1 LGHNT, CDR2 FRNRAP. The CDR3 loop spans 12 amino acids. J gave up 11 bases and V 1 base, and 3 bases lay outside the gene matches.

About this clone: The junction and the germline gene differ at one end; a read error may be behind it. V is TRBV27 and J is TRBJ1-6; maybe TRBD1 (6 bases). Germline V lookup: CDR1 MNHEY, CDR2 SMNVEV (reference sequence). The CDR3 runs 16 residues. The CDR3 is CASRFFYGQSNSPLHF. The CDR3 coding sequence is TGTGCCAGCCGTTTTTTCTACGGACAGAGTAATTCACCCCTCCACTTT.

The CDR3 is CAWEPGQGTSPLHF. CDR3 bases: TGTGCCTGGGAACCGGGACAGGGCACTTCACCCCTCCACTTT. This chain joins TRBV30 and TRBJ1-6, with 9 bases fitting TRBD1. The germline CDR1 and CDR2 sequences are GTSNPN and SVGIG (reference sequence). This CDR3 region has 14 residues. V lost 5 bases to trimming and J lost 9 bases; unmatched junction nucleotides: 8.

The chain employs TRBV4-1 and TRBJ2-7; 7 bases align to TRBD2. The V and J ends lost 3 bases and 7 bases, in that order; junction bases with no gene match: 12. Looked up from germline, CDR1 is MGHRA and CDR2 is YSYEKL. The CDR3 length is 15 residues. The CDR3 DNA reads TGCGCCAGCAGCCAGGGCGGAGCGGGATTGAGAGAGCAGTACTTC. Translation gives CASSQGGAGLREQYF.

The chain's CDR3 is CASSSGQQQFF. CDR3 DNA: TGTGCCAGTAGTTCGGGTCAGCAGCAGTTCTTC. The J gene is TRBJ2-1, the V gene TRBV19; no clear D. The V gene lost 5 bases and the J gene lost 11 bases, with 10 bases spanning the gap. The V gene's germline CDR1 is LNHDA and CDR2 SQIVND (reference sequence). The CDR3 contains 11 residues.

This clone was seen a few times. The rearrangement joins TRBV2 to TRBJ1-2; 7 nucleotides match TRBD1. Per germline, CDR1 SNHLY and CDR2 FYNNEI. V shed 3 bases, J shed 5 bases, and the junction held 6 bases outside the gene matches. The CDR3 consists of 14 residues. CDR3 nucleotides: TGTGCCAGCAGTGACAGGAACAGGGGATATGGCTACACCTTC. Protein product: CASSDRNRGYGYTF.

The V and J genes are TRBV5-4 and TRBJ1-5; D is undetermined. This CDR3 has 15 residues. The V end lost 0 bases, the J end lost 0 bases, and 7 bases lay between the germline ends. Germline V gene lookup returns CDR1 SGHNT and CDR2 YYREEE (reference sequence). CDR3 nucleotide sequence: TGTGCCAGCAGCTTGGACCTAACTAGCAATCAGCCCCAGCATTTT. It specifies CASSLDLTSNQPQHF.

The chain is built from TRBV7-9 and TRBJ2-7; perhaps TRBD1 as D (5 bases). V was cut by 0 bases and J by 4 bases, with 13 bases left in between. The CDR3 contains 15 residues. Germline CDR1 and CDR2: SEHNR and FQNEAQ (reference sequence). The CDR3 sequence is CASSLAQTGSYEQYF. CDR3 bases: TGTGCCAGCAGCTTAGCCCAAACAGGTTCATACGAGCAGTACTTC.

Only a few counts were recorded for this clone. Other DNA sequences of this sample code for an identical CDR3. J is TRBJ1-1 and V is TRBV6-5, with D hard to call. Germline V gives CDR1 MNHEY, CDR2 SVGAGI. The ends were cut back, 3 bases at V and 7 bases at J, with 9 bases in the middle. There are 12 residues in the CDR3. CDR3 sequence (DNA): TGTGCCAGCAGTTATCGTGGCGGTGAAGCTTTCTTT. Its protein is CASSYRGGEAFF.

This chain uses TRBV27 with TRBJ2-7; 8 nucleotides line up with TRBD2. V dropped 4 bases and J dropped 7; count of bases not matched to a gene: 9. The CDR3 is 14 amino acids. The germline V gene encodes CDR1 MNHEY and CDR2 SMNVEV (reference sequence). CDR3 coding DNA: TGTGCCAGCAGTTCAACCACGGGAGGGGGGGAGCAGTACTTC. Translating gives CASSSTTGGGEQYF.

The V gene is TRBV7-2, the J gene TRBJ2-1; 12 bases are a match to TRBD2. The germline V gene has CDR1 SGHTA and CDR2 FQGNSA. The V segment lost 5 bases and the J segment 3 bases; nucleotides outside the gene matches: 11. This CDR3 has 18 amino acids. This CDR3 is CASSLRLRLAGVYNEQFF. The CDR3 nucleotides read TGTGCCAGCAGCCTGCGACTAAGACTAGCGGGAGTCTACAATGAGCAGTTCTTC.

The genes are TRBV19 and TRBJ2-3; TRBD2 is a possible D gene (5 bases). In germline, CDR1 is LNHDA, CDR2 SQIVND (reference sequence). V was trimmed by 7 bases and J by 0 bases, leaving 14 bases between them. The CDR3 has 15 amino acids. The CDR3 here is CASKPFSGSTDTQYF. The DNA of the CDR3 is TGTGCCAGTAAGCCTTTCTCGGGGAGCACAGATACGCAGTATTTT.

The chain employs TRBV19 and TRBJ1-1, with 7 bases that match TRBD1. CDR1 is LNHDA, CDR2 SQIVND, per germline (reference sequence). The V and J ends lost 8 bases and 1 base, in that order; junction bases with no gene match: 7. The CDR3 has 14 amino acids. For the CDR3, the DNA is TGTGCCAGTGGAGGACAGGCCCGGAACACTGAAGCTTTCTTT. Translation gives CASGGQARNTEAFF.

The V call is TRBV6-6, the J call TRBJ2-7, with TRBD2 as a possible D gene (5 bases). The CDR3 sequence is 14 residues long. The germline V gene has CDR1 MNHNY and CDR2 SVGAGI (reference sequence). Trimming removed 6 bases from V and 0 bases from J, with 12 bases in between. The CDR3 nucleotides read TGTGCCAGCAGCGAGCGGAGAAGCTCCTACGAGCAGTACTTC. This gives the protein CASSERRSSYEQYF.

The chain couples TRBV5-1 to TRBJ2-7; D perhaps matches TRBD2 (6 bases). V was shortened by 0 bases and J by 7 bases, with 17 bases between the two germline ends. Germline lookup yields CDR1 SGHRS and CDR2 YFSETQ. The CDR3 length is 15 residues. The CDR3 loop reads CASSLAGGAAGEQYF. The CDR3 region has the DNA TGCGCCAGCAGCTTGGCCGGCGGGGCCGCGGGGGAGCAGTACTTC. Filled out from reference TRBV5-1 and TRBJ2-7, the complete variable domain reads KAGVTQTPRYLIKTRGQQVTLSCSPISGHRSVSWYQQTPGQGLQFLFEYFSETQRNKGNFPGRFSGRQFSNSRSEMNVSTLELGDSALYLCASSLAGGAAGEQYFGPGTRLTVT.

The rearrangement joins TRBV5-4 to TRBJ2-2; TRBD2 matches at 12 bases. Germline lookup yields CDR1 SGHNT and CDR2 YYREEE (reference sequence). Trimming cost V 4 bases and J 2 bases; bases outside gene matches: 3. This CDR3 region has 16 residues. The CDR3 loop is CASSRGLAGNTGELFF. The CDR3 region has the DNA TGTGCCAGCAGCCGAGGACTAGCGGGAAACACCGGGGAGCTGTTTTTT. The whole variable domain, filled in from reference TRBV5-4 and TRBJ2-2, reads ETGVTQSPTHLIKTRGQQVTLRCSSQSGHNTVSWYQQALGQGPQFIFQYYREEENGRGNFPPRFSGLQFPNYSSELNVNALELDDSALYLCASSRGLAGNTGELFFGEGSRLTVL.

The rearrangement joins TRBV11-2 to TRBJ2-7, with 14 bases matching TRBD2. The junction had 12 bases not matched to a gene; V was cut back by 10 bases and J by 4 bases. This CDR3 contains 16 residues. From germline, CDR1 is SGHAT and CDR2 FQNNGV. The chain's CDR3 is CATLSFGTSGSYEQYF. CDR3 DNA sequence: TGTGCCACCCTCTCTTTTGGGACTAGCGGGAGTTACGAGCAGTACTTC.

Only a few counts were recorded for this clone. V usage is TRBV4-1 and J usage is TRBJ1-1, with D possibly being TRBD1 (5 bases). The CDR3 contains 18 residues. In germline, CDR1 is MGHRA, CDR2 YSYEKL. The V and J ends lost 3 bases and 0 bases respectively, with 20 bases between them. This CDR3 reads CASSHVVQGRGMNTEAFF. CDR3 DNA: TGCGCCAGCAGCCATGTTGTTCAGGGTCGAGGAATGAACACTGAAGCTTTCTTT.